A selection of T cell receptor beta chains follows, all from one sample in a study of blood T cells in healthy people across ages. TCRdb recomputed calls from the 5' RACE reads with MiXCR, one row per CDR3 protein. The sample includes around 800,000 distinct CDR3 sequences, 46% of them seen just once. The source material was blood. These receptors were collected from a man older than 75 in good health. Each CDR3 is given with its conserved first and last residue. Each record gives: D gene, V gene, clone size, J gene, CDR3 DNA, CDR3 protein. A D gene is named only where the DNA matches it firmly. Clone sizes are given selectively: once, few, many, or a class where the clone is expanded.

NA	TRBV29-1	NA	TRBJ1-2	TGCAGCGTTGAAGACCCAGGGCGGTATGGCTACACCTTC	CSVEDPGRYGYTF
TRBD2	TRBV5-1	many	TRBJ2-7	TGCGCCAGCAGCTTAGCGGGGGGAGACTACGAGCAGTACTTC	CASSLAGGDYEQYF
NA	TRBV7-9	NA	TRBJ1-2	TGTGCCAGCAGCAGTAACAGGGCGCCTAACTATGGCTACACCTTC	CASSSNRAPNYGYTF
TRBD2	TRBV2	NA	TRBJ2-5	TGTGCCAGCAGTGAGAACCGCGGGAGTAATGGGCAGTACTTC	CASSENRGSNGQYF
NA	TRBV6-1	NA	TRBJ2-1	TGTGCCAGCAGTGTAAGGCGGGTAATCCCACCCACCGATGAGCAGTTCTTC	CASSVRRVIPPTDEQFF
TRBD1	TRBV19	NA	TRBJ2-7	TGTGCCAGTAGTTCGCCCTGGGACAGCGATTCCTACGAGCAGTACTTC	CASSSPWDSDSYEQYF
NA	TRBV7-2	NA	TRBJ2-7	TGTGCCAGCAGCTCAGGCGACGGGGCGCGTACCTACGAGCAGTACTTC	CASSSGDGARTYEQYF
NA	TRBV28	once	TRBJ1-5	TGTGCCAGCAGTTGGCTAAAGGATGAGAGCAATCAGCCCCAGCATTTT	CASSWLKDESNQPQHF
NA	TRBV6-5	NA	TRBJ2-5	TGTGCCAGCAGCCTGGACCCGAGGAGGGAGACCCAGTACTTC	CASSLDPRRETQYF
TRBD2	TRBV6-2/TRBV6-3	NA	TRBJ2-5	TGTGCCAGCTGTTACGTGGGCGGGAGAAGGGGAGAGACCCAGTACTTC	CASCYVGGRRGETQYF
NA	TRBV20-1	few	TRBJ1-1	TGCAGTGCTAGAGATTCCCCGGGTTCTTTCTTT	CSARDSPGSFF
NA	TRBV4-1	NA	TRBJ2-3	TGCGCCAGCAGCCAAGATCGAATCGACTCTAGCACAGATACGCAGTATTTT	CASSQDRIDSSTDTQYF
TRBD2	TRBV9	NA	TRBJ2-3	TGTGCCAGCAGCGTAGAGCCAGCGGGAAGAGATACGCAGTATTTT	CASSVEPAGRDTQYF
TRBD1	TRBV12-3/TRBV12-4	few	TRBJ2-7	TGTGCCAGCAGGGGGACAGGGGCAATCTACGAGCAGTACTTC	CASRGTGAIYEQYF
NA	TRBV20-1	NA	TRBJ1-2	TGCAGTGCTAGCACGGGGGGAGACTATGGCTACACCTTC	CSASTGGDYGYTF
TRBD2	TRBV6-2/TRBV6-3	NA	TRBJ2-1	TGTGCCGGCAGGGCTAGCGGGAGGGCCTATACTGAGCAGTTCTTC	CAGRASGRAYTEQFF
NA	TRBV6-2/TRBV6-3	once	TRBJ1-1	TGTGCCAGCAGTTACTCCCGGGTCCTAGGGACTGAAGCTTTCTTT	CASSYSRVLGTEAFF
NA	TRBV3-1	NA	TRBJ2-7	TGTGCCAGCAGCCCCCCCGTCATCGCGGGGCGCGAGCAGTACTTC	CASSPPVIAGREQYF
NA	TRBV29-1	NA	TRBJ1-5	TGCAGCGTTGAAGAGCCGAATCAGCCCCAGCATTTT	CSVEEPNQPQHF
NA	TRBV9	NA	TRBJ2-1	TGTGCCAGCAGCCCCGGAGGGGGGGGAGTTATTTACAATGAGCAGTTCTTC	CASSPGGGGVIYNEQFF
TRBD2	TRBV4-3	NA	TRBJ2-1	TGCGCCAGCAGCCAAGAAACGGCTAGCGGGGTGGTCTACAATGAGCAGTTCTTC	CASSQETASGVVYNEQFF
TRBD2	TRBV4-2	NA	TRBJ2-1	TGTGCCAGCAGCAGATTCCTGTTAGCGGGAGGGCCAGTCTACAATGAGCAGTTCTTC	CASSRFLLAGGPVYNEQFF
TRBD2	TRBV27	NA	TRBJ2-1	TGTGCCAGCAGTTTGGGACTAGGGGATTACAATGAGCAGTTCTTC	CASSLGLGDYNEQFF
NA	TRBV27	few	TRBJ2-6	TGTGCCAGCAGTACGGCAACAGCTGGGGCCAACGTCCTGACTTTC	CASSTATAGANVLTF
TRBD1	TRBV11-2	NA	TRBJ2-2	TGTGCCAGCAGCTGGGGACAGGGGCCGAACACCGGGGAGCTGTTTTTT	CASSWGQGPNTGELFF